This T cell receptor (beta chain) was sequenced for a study of blood T cell repertoires in COVID-19. Study-wide background: Acute and convalescent COVID-19 specimens originated in the United States, Italy and Spain. T cells, B-cell-depleted T cells, or PBMCs provided the cDNA or gDNA that served as material.

The CDR3 has 13 amino acids. V dropped 4 bases and J dropped 8; count of bases not matched to a gene: 6. CDR1 MNHEY and CDR2 SVGAGI come from the germline V gene. This clone was picked up a small number of times. Authors' data handling: It was from reference gene primer amplification that nucleated cell counts were estimated. Clones were sequenced by immunoSEQ multiplex PCR, and TCRdb holds only the in-frame ones, with some missing. V, J and clone size reflect that table, while D and trimming were determined from the DNA. This sample has 150,000 to 200,000 clones, with around 90% found just once. The chain couples TRBV6-5 to TRBJ1-2; TRBD1 agrees at 8 bases. This TCR derives from a man between 60 and 70 years old with active or convalescent COVID-19. Sequencing was performed on peripheral blood. The CDR3 DNA follows: TGTGCCAGCAGTTCCACAGGGGGAGGGGGCTACACCTTC. Protein: CASSSTGGGGYTF.